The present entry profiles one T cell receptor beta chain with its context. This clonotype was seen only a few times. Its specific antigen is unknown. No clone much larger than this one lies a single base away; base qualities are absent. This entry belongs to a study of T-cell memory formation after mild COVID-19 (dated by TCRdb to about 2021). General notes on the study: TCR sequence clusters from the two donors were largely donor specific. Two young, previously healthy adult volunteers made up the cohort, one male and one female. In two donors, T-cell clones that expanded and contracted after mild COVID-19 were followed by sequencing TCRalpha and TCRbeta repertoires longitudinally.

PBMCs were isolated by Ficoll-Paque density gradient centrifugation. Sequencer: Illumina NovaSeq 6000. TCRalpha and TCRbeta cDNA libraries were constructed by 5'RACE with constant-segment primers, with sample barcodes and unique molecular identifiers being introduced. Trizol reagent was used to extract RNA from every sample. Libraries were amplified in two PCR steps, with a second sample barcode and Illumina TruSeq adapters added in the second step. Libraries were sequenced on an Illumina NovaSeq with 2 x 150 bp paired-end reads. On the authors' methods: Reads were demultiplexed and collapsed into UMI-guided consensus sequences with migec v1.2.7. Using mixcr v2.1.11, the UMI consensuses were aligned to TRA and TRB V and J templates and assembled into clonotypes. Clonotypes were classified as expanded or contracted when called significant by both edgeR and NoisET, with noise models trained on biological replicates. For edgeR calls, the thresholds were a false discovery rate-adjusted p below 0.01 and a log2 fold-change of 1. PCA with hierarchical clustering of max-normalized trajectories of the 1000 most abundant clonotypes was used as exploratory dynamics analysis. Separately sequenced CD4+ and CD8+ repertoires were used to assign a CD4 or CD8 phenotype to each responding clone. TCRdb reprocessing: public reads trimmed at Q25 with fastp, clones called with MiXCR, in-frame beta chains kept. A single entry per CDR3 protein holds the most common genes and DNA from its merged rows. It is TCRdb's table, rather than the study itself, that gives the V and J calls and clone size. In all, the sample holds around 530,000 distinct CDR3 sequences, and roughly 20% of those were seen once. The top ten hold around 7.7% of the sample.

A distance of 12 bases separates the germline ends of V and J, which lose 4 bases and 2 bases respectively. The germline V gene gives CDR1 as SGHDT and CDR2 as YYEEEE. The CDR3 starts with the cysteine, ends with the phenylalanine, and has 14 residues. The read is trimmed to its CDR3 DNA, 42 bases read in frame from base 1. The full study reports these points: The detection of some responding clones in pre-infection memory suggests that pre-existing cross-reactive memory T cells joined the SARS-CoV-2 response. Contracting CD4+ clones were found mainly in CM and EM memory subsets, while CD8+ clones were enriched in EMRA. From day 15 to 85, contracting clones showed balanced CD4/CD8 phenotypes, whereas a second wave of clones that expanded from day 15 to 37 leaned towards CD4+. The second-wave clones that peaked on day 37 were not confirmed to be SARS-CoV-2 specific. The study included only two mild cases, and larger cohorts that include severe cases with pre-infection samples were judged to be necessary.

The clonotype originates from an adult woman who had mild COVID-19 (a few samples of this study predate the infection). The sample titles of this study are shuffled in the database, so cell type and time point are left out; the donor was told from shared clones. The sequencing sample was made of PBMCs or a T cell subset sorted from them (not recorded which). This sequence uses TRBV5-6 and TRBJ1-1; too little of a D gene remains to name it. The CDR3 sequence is CASSPLMVNTEAFF. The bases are TGTGCCAGCAGCCCCTTAATGGTCAACACTGAAGCTTTCTTT.